Listed below are T cell receptor beta chains from one sample, sequenced in a study of molecular identifiers for immune sequencing clone quantification. TCRdb re-analysed the PCR reads in MiXCR, keeping a single row per CDR3 protein. The table records approximately 37,000 distinct CDR3 sequences, over 15% of them present only once. The sequenced material came from naive CD8+ T cells from blood, with Jurkat cell RNA spiked in. These receptors came from a human donor in good health. Some libraries in this study had Jurkat cell RNA spiked in. CDR3s include the opening cysteine and the closing phenylalanine or tryptophan. The order of the fields is V gene, J gene, clone size, D gene, CDR3 protein, CDR3 DNA. D genes are given only for firm matches. Clone size is given for some rows only: seen once, a few or many times, or a class if the clone is expanded.

TRBV4-2	TRBJ1-1	many	NA	CASSQGLSVWATNTEAFF	TGTGCCAGCAGCCAGGGGTTATCTGTCTGGGCTACGAACACTGAAGCTTTCTTT
TRBV5-4	TRBJ2-7	many	NA	CASSLGGPYEQYF	TGTGCCAGCAGCTTGGGAGGTCCCTACGAGCAGTACTTC
TRBV6-2/TRBV6-3	TRBJ2-3	many	NA	CASLRPQGSDTQYF	TGTGCCAGCCTAAGGCCCCAGGGGTCGGATACGCAGTATTTT
TRBV9	TRBJ2-3	many	NA	CASSAPTDTQYF	TGTGCCAGCAGCGCCCCCACAGATACGCAGTATTTT
TRBV5-4	TRBJ2-3	many	TRBD2	CASSFFSGGPTDTQYF	TGTGCCAGCAGCTTCTTTTCGGGAGGCCCCACAGATACGCAGTATTTT
TRBV12-3/TRBV12-4	TRBJ2-7	NA	NA	CASSLSEQYF	TGTGCCAGCAGTTTAAGCGAGCAGTACTTC
TRBV29-1	TRBJ2-7	once	TRBD2	CSVEDQDSGGEQYF	TGCAGCGTTGAAGATCAGGACAGCGGGGGTGAGCAGTACTTC
TRBV12-3/TRBV12-4	TRBJ1-1	many	NA	CASREGNTEAFF	TGTGCCAGCAGAGAAGGGAACACTGAAGCTTTCTTT
TRBV29-1	TRBJ1-1	many	NA	CSVWLAGDTEAFF	TGCAGCGTTTGGCTCGCTGGGGACACTGAAGCTTTCTTT
TRBV19	TRBJ1-2	many	TRBD1	CASSMGIGTDYGYTF	TGTGCCAGTAGTATGGGTATCGGGACAGACTATGGCTACACCTTC
TRBV27	TRBJ2-7	NA	TRBD1	CASSLVQGVRCEQYF	TGTGCCAGCAGTTTAGTGCAGGGGGTCCGCTGCGAGCAGTACTTC
TRBV3-1	TRBJ2-1	many	TRBD2	CASSQDTSGGHPSSYNEQFF	TGTGCCAGCAGCCAAGATACTAGCGGGGGCCACCCGAGCTCCTACAATGAGCAGTTCTTC
TRBV7-9	TRBJ1-5	many	TRBD1	CASSLETGSNQPQHF	TGTGCCAGCAGCTTAGAGACAGGGAGCAATCAGCCCCAGCATTTT
TRBV4-1	TRBJ2-3	many	NA	CASSRVFGDTDTQYF	TGCGCCAGCAGCCGAGTCTTCGGAGACACAGATACGCAGTATTTT
TRBV27	TRBJ1-5	many	NA	CASSLQGSNQPQHF	TGTGCCAGCAGTTTACAGGGGAGCAATCAGCCCCAGCATTTT
TRBV28	TRBJ2-3	many	TRBD2	CASRDGREVPDTQYF	TGTGCCAGCAGGGATGGGCGGGAGGTCCCAGATACGCAGTATTTT
TRBV5-6	TRBJ2-5	many	NA	CASKGQQETQYF	TGTGCCAGCAAAGGACAGCAAGAGACCCAGTACTTC
TRBV5-5	TRBJ2-1	many	NA	CASSLDGSSYNEQFF	TGTGCCAGCAGCTTGGACGGGAGCTCCTACAATGAGCAGTTCTTC
TRBV11-2	TRBJ2-5	many	TRBD2	CASSNPSGGAAETQYF	TGTGCCAGCAGCAACCCTAGCGGGGGGGCTGCAGAGACCCAGTACTTC
TRBV5-6	TRBJ1-1	NA	NA	CASSLVRAGTEAFF	TGTGCCAGCAGCTTGGTTAGGGCGGGCACTGAAGCTTTCTTT
TRBV2	TRBJ1-3	many	NA	CASNRVEQGDAGNTIYF	TGTGCCAGCAACAGAGTCGAACAGGGCGACGCTGGAAACACCATATATTTT
TRBV7-9	TRBJ2-5	many	NA	CASSSVSETQYF	TGTGCCAGCAGCTCGGTTTCAGAGACCCAGTACTTC
TRBV12-3/TRBV12-4	TRBJ1-1	many	NA	CASSFQGGLDTEAFF	TGTGCCAGCAGTTTTCAGGGTGGGTTGGACACTGAAGCTTTCTTT
TRBV28	TRBJ2-7	many	NA	CASSTGTNEQYF	TGTGCCAGCAGTACAGGGACCAACGAGCAGTACTTC
TRBV5-6	TRBJ2-7	many	NA	CASSRAFSEQYF	TGTGCCAGCAGCCGTGCATTCTCCGAGCAGTACTTC
TRBV27	TRBJ2-1	many	NA	CASSPKGIYNEQFF	TGTGCCAGCAGCCCGAAAGGAATCTACAATGAGCAGTTCTTC
TRBV7-2	TRBJ2-7	many	NA	CASSLMGSEQYF	TGTGCCAGCAGTCTAATGGGAAGCGAGCAGTACTTC
TRBV20-1	TRBJ2-7	NA	TRBD1	CSARPQGAYEQYF	TGCAGTGCTAGACCCCAGGGGGCCTACGAGCAGTACTTC
TRBV27	TRBJ2-1	NA	TRBD2	CACSPSGSSYNEQFF	TGTGCCTGCAGTCCGAGCGGGAGCTCCTACAATGAGCAGTTCTTC
TRBV15	TRBJ1-1	many	NA	CATSRDQLEGAEAFF	TGTGCCACCAGCAGAGATCAATTAGAGGGCGCTGAAGCTTTCTTT
TRBV19	TRBJ2-5	many	NA	CASSLDHGHQETQYF	TGTGCCAGTAGCCTGGATCATGGGCACCAAGAGACCCAGTACTTC
TRBV7-9	TRBJ2-3	many	NA	CASTPTGTSTDTQYF	TGTGCCAGCACCCCGACAGGCACCAGCACAGATACGCAGTATTTT
TRBV3-1	TRBJ1-5	many	NA	CASSQENGVYQPQHF	TGTGCCAGCAGCCAAGAGAACGGGGTTTATCAGCCCCAGCATTTT
TRBV29-1	TRBJ2-4	medium-sized	NA	CSVEDSDGNIQYF	TGCAGCGTTGAAGACTCCGACGGAAACATTCAGTACTTC
TRBV7-2	TRBJ2-1	many	NA	CASSWGLGAFRLF	NA
TRBV4-2	TRBJ2-3	many	NA	CASRDQGDTQYF	TGTGCCAGCAGGGATCAGGGAGATACGCAGTATTTT
TRBV28	TRBJ2-1	many	NA	CASSIGGSSYNEQFF	TGTGCCAGCAGTATAGGGGGTAGCTCCTACAATGAGCAGTTCTTC
TRBV5-1	TRBJ2-5	many	TRBD1	CASSSTDRAPETQYF	TGCGCCAGCAGCTCGACGGACAGGGCTCCAGAGACCCAGTACTTC
TRBV12-3/TRBV12-4	TRBJ1-1	many	NA	CASSFWVGYTEAFF	TGTGCCAGCAGTTTTTGGGTCGGATACACTGAAGCTTTCTTT
TRBV28	TRBJ2-3	many	NA	CASSSPTHSGTDTQYF	TGTGCCAGCAGTTCGCCGACCCATAGCGGCACAGATACGCAGTATTTT
TRBV5-1	TRBJ1-5	many	NA	CVSSLEGDQPQHF	TGCGTCAGCAGCTTGGAAGGGGATCAGCCCCAGCATTTT
TRBV28	TRBJ1-1	many	TRBD1	CASRYTGGSRDTGAFF	TGTGCCAGCAGGTATACAGGGGGCTCTCGGGACACTGGAGCTTTCTTT
TRBV19	TRBJ1-5	many	NA	CASYSGGGEYSNQPQHF	TGTGCCAGTTACTCCGGGGGAGGAGAGTATAGCAATCAGCCCCAGCATTTT
TRBV7-9	TRBJ1-1	NA	NA	CASTSRLAGLNTEAFF	TGTGCCAGCACCTCCCGCCTGGCAGGGCTGAACACTGAAGCTTTCTTT
TRBV9	TRBJ2-6	many	NA	CASSGGLGANVLTF	TGTGCCAGCAGCGGGGGGTTAGGGGCCAACGTCCTGACTTTC
TRBV7-9	TRBJ1-6	many	NA	CASTDQGYNSPLHF	TGTGCCAGCACCGATCAGGGGTATAATTCACCCCTCCACTTT
TRBV27	TRBJ1-5	many	TRBD1	CASRTGGGQPQHF	TGTGCCAGCAGGACAGGGGGCGGTCAGCCCCAGCATTTT
TRBV2	TRBJ2-2	many	NA	CASGGNRKGPGELFF	TGTGCCAGCGGAGGAAACAGGAAGGGACCAGGGGAGCTGTTTTTT
TRBV9	TRBJ2-5	NA	NA	CASSLRTLKTQYF	TGTGCCAGCAGTTTAAGGACTCTGAAGACCCAGTACTTC
TRBV30	TRBJ2-2	many	NA	CAWSDPVGGELFF	TGTGCCTGGAGTGACCCTGTGGGCGGGGAGCTGTTTTTT
TRBV7-9	TRBJ2-7	NA	NA	CASSSDTEHLYEQYF	TGTGCCAGCAGCTCCGATACAGAGCATCTTTACGAGCAGTACTTC
TRBV19	TRBJ1-1	many	NA	CASSIDRVTEAFF	TGTGCCAGTAGTATAGACAGGGTCACTGAAGCTTTCTTT
TRBV27	TRBJ2-6	many	TRBD1	CASSLMGRGRTGANVLTF	TGTGCCAGCAGTTTAATGGGCAGGGGGCGGACTGGGGCCAACGTCCTGACTTTC
TRBV21-1	TRBJ1-6	many	NA	CASSTATGKLSSYNSPLHF	TGTGCCAGCAGCACCGCGACAGGGAAACTGAGCTCCTATAATTCACCCCTCCACTTT
TRBV3-1	TRBJ2-2	many	NA	CASSQAGTGELFF	TGTGCCAGCAGCCAAGCAGGCACCGGGGAGCTGTTTTTT
TRBV19	TRBJ2-7	many	TRBD1	CASSPGTGGPYEQYF	TGTGCCAGTAGTCCGGGGACAGGGGGACCCTACGAGCAGTACTTC
TRBV7-7	TRBJ1-1	many	NA	CANPVSTEAFF	TGTGCCAACCCAGTGAGCACTGAAGCTTTCTTT
TRBV7-6	TRBJ2-5	NA	NA	CASSPTRGTEETQYF	TGTGCCAGCAGCCCAACCCGGGGGACAGAAGAGACCCAGTACTTC
TRBV5-4	TRBJ2-7	many	TRBD2	CASSLAASGGYEQYF	TGTGCCAGCAGCTTGGCGGCTAGCGGGGGCTACGAGCAGTACTTC